The 7 T cell receptor beta chains below were found in one sample sequenced in a study of T cells after yellow fever vaccination. TCRdb passed the 5' RACE reads through MiXCR, listing each CDR3 protein once. The sample shows about 550,000 distinct CDR3 sequences, 15% to 20% of them seen only once. The sequences come from PBMCs, collected 15 days after the yellow fever booster vaccination. Receptors were obtained from a man under 40 who received the YFV17D yellow fever vaccine.

The chain combines TRBV18 with TRBJ2-1; D might be TRBD1 (5 bases). The CDR3 runs to 16 residues. Per germline, CDR1 KGHSH and CDR2 LQKENI. Trimming pared 6 bases from V and 1 base from J, leaving 16 bases between. The CDR3 loop is CASSDARVGSYNEQFF. The CDR3 region has the DNA TGTGCCAGCTCTGATGCCAGGGTGGGGTCCTACAATGAGCAGTTCTTC. Full variable domain (rest looked up from reference TRBV18 and TRBJ2-1): NAGVMQNPRHLVRRRGQEARLRCSPMKGHSHVYWYRQLPEEGLKFMVYLQKENIIDESGMPKERFSAEFPKEGPSILRIQQVVRGDSAAYFCASSDARVGSYNEQFFGPGTRLTVL.

This clonotype came up many times. The chain uses TRBV27 and TRBJ2-2, with D possibly being TRBD1 (6 bases). Trimming took 6 bases from V and 6 from J, leaving 11 bases between them. The germline V gene has CDR1 MNHEY and CDR2 SMNVEV (reference sequence). There are 13 residues in the CDR3. The CDR3 reads CASSPTGPGELFF. CDR3 sequence (DNA): TGTGCCAGCAGCCCCACAGGGCCCGGGGAGCTGTTTTTT.

This clonotype was counted a few times. For the CDR3, the DNA is TGTGCCAGCTCACCACCGGGACTCTCTAATCAGCCCCAGCATTTT. This translates into CASSPPGLSNQPQHF. V is TRBV18 and J is TRBJ1-5; D possibly corresponds to TRBD1 (5 bases). CDR3 length: 15 amino acids. The ends were cut back, 0 bases at V and 4 bases at J, with 10 bases in the middle. Looked up from germline, CDR1 is KGHSH and CDR2 is LQKENI.

The CDR3 bases are TGTGCCAGCAGTTTAATGAAGCGGCTCCTCACAGATACGCAGTATTTT. This encodes CASSLMKRLLTDTQYF. V is TRBV12-3 or TRBV12-4 and J is TRBJ2-3, with TRBD2 as a possible D gene (5 bases). There are 16 residues in the CDR3. The ends were cut back, 2 bases at V and 2 bases at J, with 14 bases in the middle.

This clonotype has just a few counts. The chain links TRBV10-2 to TRBJ2-7; 12 bases map to TRBD2. Per germline, CDR1 WSHSY and CDR2 SAAADI. Unmatched junction bases numbered 6, after V lost 10 bases and J lost 5 bases. The CDR3 runs to 13 residues. CDR3 bases: TGCGCCACCGAACTAGCGGGAGGTAACGAGCAGTACTTC. Protein product: CATELAGGNEQYF.

This rearrangement joins TRBV4-3 to TRBJ2-7; 7 positions agree with TRBD2. J gave up 0 bases and V 3 bases, and 2 bases lay outside the gene matches. Germline CDR1 and CDR2: LGHNA and YSLEER. The length of the CDR3 is 14 residues. This CDR3 is CASSHQRGSYEQYF. CDR3 coding DNA: TGCGCCAGCAGCCACCAGCGGGGCTCCTACGAGCAGTACTTC.

The rearrangement uses TRBV6-1 and TRBJ2-4; D not certain. Trimming took 3 bases from V and 0 from J, leaving 3 bases between them. The length of the CDR3 is 13 residues. Germline V gives CDR1 MNHNS, CDR2 SASEGT. Written as DNA, the CDR3 is TGTGCCAGCAGTGACCTAGCCAAAAACATTCAGTACTTC. Protein sequence: CASSDLAKNIQYF.